This entry lists 20 T cell receptor beta chains sequenced from one sample in a study of molecular identifiers for immune sequencing clone quantification. TCRdb reprocessed the PCR reads with MiXCR, giving one entry per CDR3 protein. The data contain under 650,000 distinct CDR3 sequences, approximately 20% of them singletons. What was sequenced was naive CD8+ T cells from blood, with Jurkat cell RNA spiked in. Specified subset: FACS-sorted CD8+CD4-CCR7+CD45RA+ naive T cells. The receptors were sampled from a human donor in good health. Some libraries in this study had Jurkat cell RNA spiked in.

The chain has TRBV3-1 and TRBJ1-2; D remains ambiguous. V was cut by 0 bases and J by 4 bases, with 12 bases left in between. Per the germline V gene, CDR1 is LGHDT and CDR2 is YNNKEL (reference sequence). The CDR3 is made up of 15 amino acids. CDR3 sequence reads: CASSQDRNPFYGYTF. The DNA of the CDR3 is TGTGCCAGCAGCCAAGACAGGAACCCCTTCTATGGCTACACCTTC. Drawing the rest from reference TRBV3-1 and TRBJ1-2, the complete variable domain is DTAVSQTPKYLVTQMGNDKSIKCEQNLGHDTMYWYKQDSKKFLKIMFSYNNKELIINETVPNRFSPKSPDKAHLNLHINSLELGDSAVYFCASSQDRNPFYGYTFGSGTRLTVV.

In this sample, this clonotype turned up many times. V gene TRBV7-9 combines with J gene TRBJ2-5; D is uncertain. CDR1 SEHNR and CDR2 FQNEAQ come from the germline V gene (reference sequence). The CDR3 has 14 residues. The V and J ends lost 5 bases and 5 bases respectively, with 15 bases between them. The CDR3 DNA follows: TGTGCCAGCAGCCCTAGGTCGGGCCAGGAGACCCAGTACTTC. It specifies CASSPRSGQETQYF.

Concerning this clonotype itself: This could be a read error, since a much larger clone is one nucleotide away. The conserved phenylalanine or tryptophan normally closing the CDR3 is absent here, so this likely arose from a read error. The chain has TRBV5-1 and TRBJ1-1; D unclear. Trimming removed 4 bases from V and 3 bases from J, with 10 bases in between. Germline V gene lookup returns CDR1 SGHRS and CDR2 YFSETQ. This CDR3 contains 13 residues. CDR3 in amino acids: CASSGAPDTEAFL. The CDR3 DNA reads TGCGCCAGCAGCGGAGCCCCTGACACTGAAGCTTTCCTT.

At least ten counts were recorded for this clonotype. This sequence joins TRBV27 and TRBJ2-3; 7 bases match TRBD1. Trimming at V came to 5 bases and at J to 6 bases, leaving 14 bases not matched to a gene. The CDR3 is 16 residues long. Germline values: CDR1 MNHEY, CDR2 SMNVEV (reference sequence). The CDR3 reads CASSPISGQAHDTQYF. CDR3 nucleotides: TGTGCCAGCAGTCCAATATCAGGACAGGCTCACGATACGCAGTATTTT.

In the case of this clonotype: A read error may produce the germline difference seen at one junction end. This rearrangement joins TRBV29-1 to TRBJ1-1; D may be TRBD1 (5 bases). Germline CDR1 and CDR2: SQVTM and ANQGSEA. This CDR3 contains 13 residues. Here the CDR3 DNA reads TGCAACGTTGATGGGGGGATGAACACTGTAGCTTTCTTT. Its protein product is CNVDGGMNTVAFF.

The sample holds many counts of this clonotype. This sequence joins TRBV13 and TRBJ1-3; tentatively, D is TRBD1 (6 bases). The CDR3 is 12 amino acids. Trimming removed 6 bases at V and 12 bases at J, with 15 bases between. Germline CDR1 and CDR2: PRHDT and FYEKMQ (reference sequence). CDR3 nucleotide sequence: TGTGCCAGCAGTCCGCCGGACAGAGTCATATATTTT. Translated: CASSPPDRVIYF.

This clonotype has a handful of counts. The V call is TRBV19, the J call TRBJ1-2; 7 bases match TRBD1. The length of the CDR3 is 15 residues. Trimming cost V 2 bases and J 6 bases; bases outside gene matches: 9. Germline CDR1 reads LNHDA; CDR2 reads SQIVND (reference sequence). The CDR3 here is CASSILGQANDGYTF. The CDR3 nucleotides read TGTGCCAGTAGTATACTAGGACAGGCCAATGATGGCTACACCTTC.

Concerning this clonotype: This sequence may be a read error, since a much larger clone differs from it by one base. The gene calls are TRBV12-3 or TRBV12-4 and TRBJ2-7; D is possibly TRBD1 or TRBD2 (5 bases each). The CDR3 has 15 amino acids. V lost 4 bases, J lost 6 bases, and 19 bases lay in between. The chain's CDR3 is CASSSTGAEWSEQYF. As DNA, the CDR3 is TGTGCCAGCAGTTCCACCGGGGCAGAATGGTCCGAGCAGTACTTC.

This clonotype was observed many times. The V and J genes are TRBV29-1 and TRBJ1-2; D remains ambiguous. The germline V gene encodes CDR1 SQVTM and CDR2 ANQGSEA. The CDR3 runs 15 residues. Trimming stripped 0 bases from V and 3 bases from J, with 14 bases between. The CDR3 here is CSVEDTWVLDYGYTF. The CDR3 nucleotides read TGCAGCGTTGAAGATACTTGGGTTCTGGACTATGGCTACACCTTC.

This chain links TRBV4-3 with TRBJ2-1, with 8 bases that match TRBD2. Germline trimming cut 3 bases from V and 7 bases from J; bases unmatched to any gene: 11. Germline-derived CDR1 and CDR2 are LGHNA and YSLEER. There are 16 residues in the CDR3. CDR3 nucleotides: TGCGCCAGCAGCCAGGCCGGACTAGCCGCTGGGAATGAGCAGTTCTTC. Translation gives CASSQAGLAAGNEQFF.

This clonotype was found many times. The chain recombines TRBV7-9 with TRBJ1-1; 8 nucleotides align to TRBD1. The junction had 9 bases not matched to a gene; V was cut back by 5 bases and J by 4 bases. The CDR3 is made up of 15 amino acids. CDR1 is SEHNR, CDR2 FQNEAQ, per germline (reference sequence). The CDR3 here is CASSAPGGATTEAFF. CDR3 DNA sequence: TGTGCCAGCAGCGCGCCAGGGGGCGCGACCACTGAAGCTTTCTTT.

Worth noting for this clonotype: One base away lies a much larger clone, so this may be a sequencing read error. The CDR3 region has the DNA TGTGCCAGCAGCCACCCGACAGGGGCCAACACCAGGGAGCTGTTTTTT. Encoded protein: CASSHPTGANTRELFF. V is TRBV7-9 and J is TRBJ2-2; 8 bases align to TRBD1. The CDR3 runs 16 residues. Germline V gene data show CDR1 as SEHNR and CDR2 as FQNEAQ (reference sequence).

This clonotype was observed many times. At one end, the junction sequence differs from germline, possibly due to a read error. This chain connects TRBV9 to TRBJ2-7, with 11 bases lining up with TRBD1. The V gene's germline CDR1 is SGDLS and CDR2 YYNGEE. The CDR3 spans 15 residues. The CDR3: CASSVGTGGSYEQYF. CDR3 nucleotide sequence: TGCGCCAGCAGCGTGGGGACAGGGGGTAGCTACGAGCAGTACTTC.

This clonotype was seen more than once but under ten times. V usage is TRBV7-9 and J usage is TRBJ2-7, with D tentatively TRBD1 (6 bases). Germline CDR1 and CDR2: SEHNR and FQNEAQ (reference sequence). Deletions cut 3 bases from V and 2 bases from J, with 17 bases between. This CDR3 is 16 amino acids long. CDR3 DNA: TGTGCCAGCAGCTTTGTACCTGACAGGAGTGCCTACGAGCAGTACTTC. As protein: CASSFVPDRSAYEQYF.

Ten or more counts support this clonotype. J is TRBJ1-2 and V is TRBV5-1, with D unresolved. This CDR3 comprises 12 residues. Germline CDR1 reads SGHRS; CDR2 reads YFSETQ. The V end was cut by 0 bases, the J end by 3 bases, with 3 bases between. CDR3 protein: CASSLEDYGYTF. CDR3 nucleotide sequence: TGCGCCAGCAGCTTGGAGGACTATGGCTACACCTTC.

This clonotype has a count of ten or more. The chain joins TRBV28 to TRBJ2-7; 8 bases align to TRBD1. The CDR3 consists of 14 residues. Per the germline V gene, CDR1 is MDHEN and CDR2 is SYDVKM. The J segment lost 7 bases and the V segment lost 5 bases, leaving 10 bases of the junction unmatched. CDR3 region: CASSPRDRTFEQYF. The CDR3 DNA sequence: TGTGCCAGCAGTCCCCGGGACAGGACCTTTGAGCAGTACTTC.

This clonotype was seen ten or more times. This chain joins TRBV7-9 and TRBJ1-1; D may be TRBD1 (5 bases). The ends were cut back, 9 bases at V and 6 bases at J, with 14 bases in the middle. This CDR3 spans 12 amino acids. The germline V gene has CDR1 SEHNR and CDR2 FQNEAQ (reference sequence). CDR3 DNA: TGTGCCAGAGACCTTTTGACAGCTGAAGCTTTCTTT. This gives the protein CARDLLTAEAFF.

This clonotype was seen ten or more times. CDR3 sequence (DNA): TGTGCCTGGAGAGAGGGGTATGAAGCTTTCTTT. It encodes CAWREGYEAFF. The V call is TRBV30, the J call TRBJ1-1; D is perhaps TRBD1 (5 bases). Trimming took off 3 bases at V and 7 bases at J, with 9 bases between the two ends. Germline V gives CDR1 GTSNPN, CDR2 SVGIG (reference sequence). There are 11 residues in the CDR3.

Worth noting for this clonotype: The junction shows a germline mismatch at one end, possibly a read error. The gene calls are TRBV7-3 and TRBJ2-3, with 7 bases lining up with TRBD1. This CDR3 is 15 amino acids long. Germline lookup yields CDR1 SGHTA and CDR2 FQGTGA. CDR3 DNA: TGTGCCAGCAGCTCGACAGGGCTCAGCATAGATACGCAGTATTTT. It encodes CASSSTGLSIDTQYF.

This clonotype was picked up many times. The chain uses TRBV9 and TRBJ2-3; 11 bases match TRBD2. In germline, CDR1 is SGDLS, CDR2 YYNGEE. V trimming: 3 bases; J trimming: 1 base; junction bases outside the gene matches: 7. The CDR3 runs to 17 residues. The CDR3 is CASSATLAGVGTDTQYF. DNA for the CDR3: TGTGCCAGCAGCGCCACACTAGCGGGAGTTGGCACAGATACGCAGTATTTT.